The present TCR beta chain was sequenced within a study of PD-1 blockade in mismatch repair-deficient tumors. CDR1 and CDR2 (germline): SGHNT, YYREEE (reference sequence). The CDR3 spans 15 residues. The trim removed 0 bases at V and 2 bases at J, leaving 0 bases unmatched. The assay was immunoSEQ multiplex PCR, and TCRdb's table has in-frame clones only and misses some. The repertoire has around 37,000 clones, approximately 88% of them found once; the top ten carry approximately 0.98%. The sequences come from PBMCs, collected approximately 41 weeks after starting pembrolizumab. The chain has TRBV5-4 and TRBJ2-1; 9 nucleotides line up with TRBD1. The sequence was collected from an adult with mismatch repair-deficient cancer. CDR3 region: CASSLGQGAYNEQFF. Written as DNA, the CDR3 is TGTGCCAGCAGCTTGGGACAGGGGGCCTACAATGAGCAGTTCTTC.